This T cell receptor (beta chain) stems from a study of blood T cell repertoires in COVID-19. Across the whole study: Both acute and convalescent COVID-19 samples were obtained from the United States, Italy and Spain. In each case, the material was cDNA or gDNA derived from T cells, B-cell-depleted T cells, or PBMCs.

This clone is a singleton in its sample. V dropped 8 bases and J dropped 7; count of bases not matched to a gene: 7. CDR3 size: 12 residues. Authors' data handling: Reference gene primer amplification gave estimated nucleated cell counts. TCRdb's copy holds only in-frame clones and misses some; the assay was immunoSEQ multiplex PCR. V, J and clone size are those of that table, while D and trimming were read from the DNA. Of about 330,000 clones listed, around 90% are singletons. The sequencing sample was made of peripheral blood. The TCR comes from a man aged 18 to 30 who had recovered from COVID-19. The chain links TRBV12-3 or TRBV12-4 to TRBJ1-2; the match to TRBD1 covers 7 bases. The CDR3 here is CASVAGGRGYTF. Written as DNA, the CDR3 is TGTGCCAGCGTCGCAGGGGGACGTGGCTACACCTTC.